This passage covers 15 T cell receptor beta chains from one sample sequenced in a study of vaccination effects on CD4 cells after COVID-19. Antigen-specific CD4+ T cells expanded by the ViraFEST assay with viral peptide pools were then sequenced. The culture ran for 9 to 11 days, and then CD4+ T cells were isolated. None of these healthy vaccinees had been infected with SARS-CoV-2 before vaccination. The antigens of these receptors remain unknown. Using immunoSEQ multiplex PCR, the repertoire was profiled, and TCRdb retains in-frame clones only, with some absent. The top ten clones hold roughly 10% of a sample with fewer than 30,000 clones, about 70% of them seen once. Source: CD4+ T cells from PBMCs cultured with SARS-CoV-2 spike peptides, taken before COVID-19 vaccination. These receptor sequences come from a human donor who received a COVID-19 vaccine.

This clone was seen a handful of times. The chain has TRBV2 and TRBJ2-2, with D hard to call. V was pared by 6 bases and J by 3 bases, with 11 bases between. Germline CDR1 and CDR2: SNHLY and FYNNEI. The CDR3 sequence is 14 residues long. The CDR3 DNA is TGTGCCAGCAGGATGGACGGATACACCGGGGAGCTGTTTTTT. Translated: CASRMDGYTGELFF.

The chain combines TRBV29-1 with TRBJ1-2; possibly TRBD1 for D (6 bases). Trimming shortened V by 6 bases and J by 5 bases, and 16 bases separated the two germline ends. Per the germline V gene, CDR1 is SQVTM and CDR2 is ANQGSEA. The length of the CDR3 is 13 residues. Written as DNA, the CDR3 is TGCAGCGTCCGAAAGGGGGGTGATTATGGCTACACCTTC. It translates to CSVRKGGDYGYTF.

In DNA, the CDR3 is TGTGCCAGCAGCAAAGAAAAAAGGCGGGAGGGACAGGGCAACCTCCTTCAAGAGACCCAGTACTTC. This sequence encodes CASSKEKRREGQGNLLQETQYF. The chain is built from TRBV21-1 and TRBJ2-5. TRBV21-1 is an annotated pseudogene. The length of the CDR3 is 22 residues.

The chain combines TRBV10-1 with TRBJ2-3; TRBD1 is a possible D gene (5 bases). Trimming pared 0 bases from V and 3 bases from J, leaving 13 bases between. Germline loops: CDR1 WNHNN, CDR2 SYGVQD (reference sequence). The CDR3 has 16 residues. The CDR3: CASSESAAGKTDTQYF. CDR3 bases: TGCGCCAGCAGTGAGTCAGCAGCAGGGAAGACAGATACGCAGTATTTT.

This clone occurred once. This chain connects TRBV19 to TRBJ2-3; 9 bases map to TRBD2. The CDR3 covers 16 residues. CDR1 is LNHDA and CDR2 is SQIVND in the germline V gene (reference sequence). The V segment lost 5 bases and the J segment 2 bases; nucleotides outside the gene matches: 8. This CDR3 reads CASSFPTSGITDTQYF. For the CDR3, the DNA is TGTGCCAGTAGTTTCCCGACTAGCGGAATCACAGATACGCAGTATTTT.

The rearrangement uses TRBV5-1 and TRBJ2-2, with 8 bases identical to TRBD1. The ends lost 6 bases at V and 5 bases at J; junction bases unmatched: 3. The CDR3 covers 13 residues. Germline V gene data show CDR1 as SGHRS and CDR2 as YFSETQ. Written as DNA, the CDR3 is TGCGCCAGCACCCGGGACAGGACCGGGGAGCTGTTTTTT. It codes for CASTRDRTGELFF.

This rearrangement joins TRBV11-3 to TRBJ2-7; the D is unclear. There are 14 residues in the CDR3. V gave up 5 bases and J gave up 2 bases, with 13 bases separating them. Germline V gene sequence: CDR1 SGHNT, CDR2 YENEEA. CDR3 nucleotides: TGTGCCAGCAGCCCCACGGACGGAACCTACGAGCAGTACTTC. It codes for CASSPTDGTYEQYF.

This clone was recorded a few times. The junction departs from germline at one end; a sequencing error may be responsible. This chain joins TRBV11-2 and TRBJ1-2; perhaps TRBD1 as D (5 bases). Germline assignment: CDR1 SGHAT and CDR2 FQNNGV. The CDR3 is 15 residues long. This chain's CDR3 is CASTLGGAGNYGYTF. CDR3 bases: TGTGCCAGCACCTTAGGAGGGGCAGGCAACTATGGCTACACCTTC.

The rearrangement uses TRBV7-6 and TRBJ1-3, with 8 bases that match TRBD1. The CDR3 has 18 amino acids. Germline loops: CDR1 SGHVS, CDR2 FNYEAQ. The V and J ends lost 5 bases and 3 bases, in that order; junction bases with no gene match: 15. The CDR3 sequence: CASSLRGQAFVGGNTIYF. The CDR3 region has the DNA TGTGCCAGCAGCCTCCGGGGACAGGCATTCGTAGGTGGAAACACCATATATTTT. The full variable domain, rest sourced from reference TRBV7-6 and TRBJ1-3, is GAGVSQSPRYKVTKRGQDVALRCDPISGHVSLYWYRQALGQGPEFLTYFNYEAQQDKSGLPNDRFSAERPEGSISTLTIQRTEQRDSAMYRCASSLRGQAFVGGNTIYFGEGSWLTVV.

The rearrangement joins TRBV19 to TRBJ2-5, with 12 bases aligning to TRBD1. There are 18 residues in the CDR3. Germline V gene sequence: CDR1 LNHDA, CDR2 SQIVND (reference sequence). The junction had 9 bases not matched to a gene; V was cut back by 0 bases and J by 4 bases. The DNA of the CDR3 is TGTGCCAGTAGTATAGACCCCCCCGGGACAGGGGGCTTAGAGACCCAGTACTTC. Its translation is CASSIDPPGTGGLETQYF.

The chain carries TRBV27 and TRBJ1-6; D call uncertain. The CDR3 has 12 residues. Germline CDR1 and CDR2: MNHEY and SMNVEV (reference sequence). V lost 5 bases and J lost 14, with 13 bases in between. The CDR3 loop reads CASSANLGTLHF. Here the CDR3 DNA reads TGTGCCAGCAGTGCCAACTTGGGGACCCTCCACTTT.

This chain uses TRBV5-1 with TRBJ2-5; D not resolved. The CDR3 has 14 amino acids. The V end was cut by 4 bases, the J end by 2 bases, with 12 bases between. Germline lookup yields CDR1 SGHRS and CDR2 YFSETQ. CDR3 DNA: TGCGCCAGCAGCCCGACGGCGAGGCAAGAGACCCAGTACTTC. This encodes CASSPTARQETQYF.

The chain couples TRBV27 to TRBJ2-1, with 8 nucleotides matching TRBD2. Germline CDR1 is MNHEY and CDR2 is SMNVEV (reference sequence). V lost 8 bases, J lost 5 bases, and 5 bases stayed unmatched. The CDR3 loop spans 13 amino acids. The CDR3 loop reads CASPGLVDNEQFF. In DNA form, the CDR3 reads TGTGCCAGCCCGGGACTAGTCGACAATGAGCAGTTCTTC.

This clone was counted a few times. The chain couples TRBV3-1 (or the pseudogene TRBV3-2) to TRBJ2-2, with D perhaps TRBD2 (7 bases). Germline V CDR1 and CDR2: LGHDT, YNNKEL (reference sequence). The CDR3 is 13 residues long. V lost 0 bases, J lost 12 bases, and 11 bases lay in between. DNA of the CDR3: TGTGCCAGCAGCCAAGAGGGCGGGGGCCAGCTGTTTTTT. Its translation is CASSQEGGGQLFF.

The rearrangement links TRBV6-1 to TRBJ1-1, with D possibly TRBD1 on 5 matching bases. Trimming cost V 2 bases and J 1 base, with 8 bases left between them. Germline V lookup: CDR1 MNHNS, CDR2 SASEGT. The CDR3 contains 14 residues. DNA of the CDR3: TGTGCCAGCAGTGAATTCGGACAGAACACTGAAGCTTTCTTT. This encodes CASSEFGQNTEAFF.